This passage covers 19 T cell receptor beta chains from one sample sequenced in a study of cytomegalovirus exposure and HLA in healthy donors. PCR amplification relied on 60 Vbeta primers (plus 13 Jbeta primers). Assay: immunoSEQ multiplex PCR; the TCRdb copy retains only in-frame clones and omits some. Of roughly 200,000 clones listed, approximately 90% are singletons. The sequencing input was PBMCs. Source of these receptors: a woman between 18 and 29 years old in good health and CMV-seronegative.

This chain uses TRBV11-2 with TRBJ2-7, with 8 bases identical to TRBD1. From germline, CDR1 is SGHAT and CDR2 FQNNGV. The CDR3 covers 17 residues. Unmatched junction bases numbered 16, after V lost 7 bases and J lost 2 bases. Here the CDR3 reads CASNSFGLGTGTYEQYF. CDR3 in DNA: TGTGCCAGCAACTCCTTCGGATTAGGGACAGGCACCTACGAGCAGTACTTC.

CDR3 in DNA: TGTGCCAGCCAAGTGGACTCTGGCTACACCTTC. As protein: CASQVDSGYTF. V gene TRBV7-9 combines with J gene TRBJ1-2; no clear D gene. V shed 8 bases and J shed 7 bases, with 11 bases lying between them. CDR1 SEHNR and CDR2 FQNEAQ come from the germline V gene (reference sequence). The CDR3 covers 11 residues.

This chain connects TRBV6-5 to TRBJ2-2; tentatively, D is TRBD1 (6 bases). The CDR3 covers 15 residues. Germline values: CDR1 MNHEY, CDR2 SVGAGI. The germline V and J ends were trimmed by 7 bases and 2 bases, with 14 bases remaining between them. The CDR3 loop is CASTKLGTNTGELFF. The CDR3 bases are TGTGCCAGCACCAAACTCGGGACAAACACCGGGGAGCTGTTTTTT.

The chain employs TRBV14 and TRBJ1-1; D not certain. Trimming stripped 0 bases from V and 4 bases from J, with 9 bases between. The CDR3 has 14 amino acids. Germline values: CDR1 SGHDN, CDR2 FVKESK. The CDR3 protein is CASSQDLVSTEAFF. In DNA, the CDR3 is TGTGCCAGCAGCCAAGATCTAGTCAGCACTGAAGCTTTCTTT. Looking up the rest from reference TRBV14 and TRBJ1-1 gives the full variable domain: EAGVTQFPSHSVIEKGQTVTLRCDPISGHDNLYWYRRVMGKEIKFLLHFVKESKQDESGMPNNRFLAERTGGTYSTLKVQPAELEDSGVYFCASSQDLVSTEAFFGQGTRLTVV.

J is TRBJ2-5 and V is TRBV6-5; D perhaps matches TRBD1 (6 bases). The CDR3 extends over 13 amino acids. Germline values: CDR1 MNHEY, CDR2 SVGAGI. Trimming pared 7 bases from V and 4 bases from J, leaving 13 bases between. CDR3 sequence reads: CASKQGWVETQYF. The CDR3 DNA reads TGTGCCAGCAAGCAGGGGTGGGTAGAGACCCAGTACTTC.

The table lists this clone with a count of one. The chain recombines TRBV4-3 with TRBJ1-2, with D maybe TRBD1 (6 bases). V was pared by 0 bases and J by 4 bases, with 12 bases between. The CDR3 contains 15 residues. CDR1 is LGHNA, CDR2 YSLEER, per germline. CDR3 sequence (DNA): TGCGCCAGCAGCCAAGAGCAGGGGTTTGTCTATGGCTACACCTTC. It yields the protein CASSQEQGFVYGYTF.

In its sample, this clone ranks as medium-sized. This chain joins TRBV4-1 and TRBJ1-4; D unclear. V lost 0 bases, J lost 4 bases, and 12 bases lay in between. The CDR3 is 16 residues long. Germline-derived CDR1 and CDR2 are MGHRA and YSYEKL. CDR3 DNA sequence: TGCGCCAGCAGCCAAGATCTAGTCGGATTTAATGAAAAACTGTTTTTT. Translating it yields CASSQDLVGFNEKLFF.

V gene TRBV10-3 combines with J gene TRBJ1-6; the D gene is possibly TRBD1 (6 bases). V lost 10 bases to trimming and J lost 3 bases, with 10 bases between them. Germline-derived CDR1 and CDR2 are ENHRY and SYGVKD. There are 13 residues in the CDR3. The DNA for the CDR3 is TGTGCCACAAGGGACAACTATAATTCACCCCTCCACTTT. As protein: CATRDNYNSPLHF.

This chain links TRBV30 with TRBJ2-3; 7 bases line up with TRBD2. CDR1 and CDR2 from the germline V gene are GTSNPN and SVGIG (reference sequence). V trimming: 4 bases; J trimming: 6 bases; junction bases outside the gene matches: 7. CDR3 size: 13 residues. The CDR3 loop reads CAWTAGRTDTQYF. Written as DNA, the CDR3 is TGTGCCTGGACGGCCGGGAGGACCGATACGCAGTATTTT. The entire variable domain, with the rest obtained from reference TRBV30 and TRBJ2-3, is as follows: SQTIHQWPATLVQPVGSPLSLECTVEGTSNPNLYWYRQAAGRGLQLLFYSVGIGQISSEVPQNLSASRPQDRQFILSSKKLLLSDSGFYLCAWTAGRTDTQYFGPGTRLTVL.

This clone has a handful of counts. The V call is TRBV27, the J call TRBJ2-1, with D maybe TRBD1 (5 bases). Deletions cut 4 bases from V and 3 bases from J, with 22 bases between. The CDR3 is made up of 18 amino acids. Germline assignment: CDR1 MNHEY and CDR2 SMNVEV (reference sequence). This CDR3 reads CASSSRSTTTVHYNEQFF. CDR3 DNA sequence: TGTGCCAGCAGTTCGCGATCCACCACGACAGTCCACTACAATGAGCAGTTCTTC.

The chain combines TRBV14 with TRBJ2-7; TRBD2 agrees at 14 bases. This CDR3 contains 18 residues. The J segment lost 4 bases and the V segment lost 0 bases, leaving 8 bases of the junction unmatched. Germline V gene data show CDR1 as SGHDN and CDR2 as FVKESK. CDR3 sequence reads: CASSQDLGLAGVTYEQYF. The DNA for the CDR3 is TGTGCCAGCAGCCAAGACCTGGGACTAGCGGGAGTAACATACGAGCAGTACTTC.

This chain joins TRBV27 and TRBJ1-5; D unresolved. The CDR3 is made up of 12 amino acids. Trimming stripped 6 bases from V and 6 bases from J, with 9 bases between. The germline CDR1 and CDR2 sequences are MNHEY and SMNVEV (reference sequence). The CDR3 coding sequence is TGTGCCAGCAGCCTTCCGGGTCAGCCCCAGCATTTT. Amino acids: CASSLPGQPQHF.

CDR3 bases: TGTGCCAGCAGTGAATCAACAGGGTCCAGAGACATTCAGTACTTC. It is translated as CASSESTGSRDIQYF. This chain uses TRBV2 with TRBJ2-4; a weak D match, TRBD1 (6 bases). This CDR3 is built from 15 residues. Germline V gives CDR1 SNHLY, CDR2 FYNNEI. The V end was cut by 2 bases, the J end by 8 bases, with 16 bases between.

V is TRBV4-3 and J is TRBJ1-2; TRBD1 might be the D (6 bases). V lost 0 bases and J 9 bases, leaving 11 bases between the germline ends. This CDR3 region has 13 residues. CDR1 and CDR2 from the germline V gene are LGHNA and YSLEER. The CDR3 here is CASSQDTGGRYTF. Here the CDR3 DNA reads TGCGCCAGCAGCCAAGATACCGGGGGGCGCTACACCTTC.

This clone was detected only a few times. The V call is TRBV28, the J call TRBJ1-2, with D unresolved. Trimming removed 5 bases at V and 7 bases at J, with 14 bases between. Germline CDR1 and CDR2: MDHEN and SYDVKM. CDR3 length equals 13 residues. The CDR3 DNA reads TGTGCCAGCAGTAAAGAGAGGGCGCTTGGCTACACCTTC. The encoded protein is CASSKERALGYTF.

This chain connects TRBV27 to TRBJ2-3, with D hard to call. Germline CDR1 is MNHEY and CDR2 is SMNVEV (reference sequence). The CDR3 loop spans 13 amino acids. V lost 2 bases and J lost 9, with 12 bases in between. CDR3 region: CASSLLSPRTQYF. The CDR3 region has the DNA TGTGCCAGCAGTTTACTGTCCCCCCGGACGCAGTATTTT.

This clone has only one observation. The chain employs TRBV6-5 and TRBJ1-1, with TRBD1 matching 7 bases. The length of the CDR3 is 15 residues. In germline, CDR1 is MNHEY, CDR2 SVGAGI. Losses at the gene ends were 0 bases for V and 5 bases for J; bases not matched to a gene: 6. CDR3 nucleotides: TGTGCCAGCAGTTACTCGAGACAGGGACTTACTGAAGCTTTCTTT. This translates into CASSYSRQGLTEAFF.

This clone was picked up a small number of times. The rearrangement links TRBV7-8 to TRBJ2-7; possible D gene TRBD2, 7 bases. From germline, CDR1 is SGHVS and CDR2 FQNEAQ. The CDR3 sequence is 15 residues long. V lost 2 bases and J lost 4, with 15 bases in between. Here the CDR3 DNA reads TGTGCCAGCAGCTTAAGGGGGGGCCTCATTTACGAGCAGTACTTC. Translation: CASSLRGGLIYEQYF.

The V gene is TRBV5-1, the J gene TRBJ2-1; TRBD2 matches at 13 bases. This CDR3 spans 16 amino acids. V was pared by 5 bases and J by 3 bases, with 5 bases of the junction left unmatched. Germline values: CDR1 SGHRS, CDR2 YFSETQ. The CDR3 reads CASRSTSGGVYNEQFF. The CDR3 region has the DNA TGCGCCAGCAGGTCAACTAGCGGGGGGGTCTACAATGAGCAGTTCTTC.